This T cell receptor (beta chain) originates from a study of patients with pleural tuberculosis. The germline V gene has CDR1 MGHDK and CDR2 SYGVNS. Deletions cut 2 bases from V and 2 bases from J, with 7 bases between. CDR3 size: 14 residues. TCRdb re-analysed the reads in MiXCR, keeping a single row per CDR3 protein. This sample has tens of thousands of distinct CDR3 sequences, with about 20% found just once. This clonotype is labeled medium-sized. Sequenced input: peripheral blood. The TCR sequence derives from a human donor with pleural tuberculosis. The V call is TRBV25-1, the J call TRBJ1-5; no clear D. The CDR3 DNA follows: TGTGCCAGCAGTGAAGGTCAGGGCAATCAGCCCCAGCATTTT. Translation: CASSEGQGNQPQHF.